A single count supports the clone carrying this T cell receptor (beta chain). The data derive from a study of shared clonotypes between healthy human individuals. The protocol was immunoSEQ multiplex PCR, while the TCRdb copy is restricted to in-frame clones and leaves out a portion. The table records roughly 570,000 clones, about 98% of them present only once. As defined, naive CD8 cells were CD45RO-negative and positively selected for CCR7, with terminally differentiated effector memory CD45RA+ cells excluded. This CDR3 has 14 amino acids. V lost 3 bases, J lost 7 bases, and 13 bases lay in between. Germline V gives CDR1 MNHEY, CDR2 SMNVEV (reference sequence).

The sequenced material came from naive CD8+ T cells sorted from blood. The genes are TRBV27 and TRBJ1-5; tentatively, D is TRBD1 (5 bases). The source of this sequence is a man younger than 45 in good health. The CDR3 DNA reads as TGTGCCAGCAGTTTGGGGAGGGGTCGACAGCCCCAGCATTTT. Amino acids: CASSLGRGRQPQHF.